This paragraph reports one TCR beta chain. From germline, CDR1 is SGHRS and CDR2 YFSETQ. The CDR3 is made up of 14 amino acids. Unmatched junction bases numbered 4, after V lost 4 bases and J lost 1 base. The data were produced by immunoSEQ multiplex PCR, yet TCRdb's version contains in-frame clones alone and is incomplete. The sample consists of more than 80,000 clones, roughly nine tenths of them appearing once. This sample was taken from a study of OX40 agonist ivuxolimab in advanced cancers. This sample comprised CD4+ or CD8+ T cells sorted from blood, obtained in a trial of the OX40 agonist ivuxolimab. V gene TRBV5-1 combines with J gene TRBJ2-7, with TRBD2 identical over 8 bases. The sequence came from an adult with an advanced solid tumor such as melanoma, head and neck, liver or kidney cancer. The CDR3 sequence: CASSPTSVSYEQYF. CDR3 nucleotide sequence: TGCGCCAGCAGCCCGACTAGCGTTTCCTACGAGCAGTACTTC. Filled out from reference TRBV5-1 and TRBJ2-7, the complete variable domain reads KAGVTQTPRYLIKTRGQQVTLSCSPISGHRSVSWYQQTPGQGLQFLFEYFSETQRNKGNFPGRFSGRQFSNSRSEMNVSTLELGDSALYLCASSPTSVSYEQYFGPGTRLTVT.